This TCR beta chain was retrieved from a study of response to subunit inactivated influenza vaccine (dated by TCRdb to 2016 to 2018). Describing the broader study: To follow how T cells responded to a trivalent subunit inactivated influenza vaccine, the researchers relied on deep quantitative profiling of the T cell receptor repertoire.

The library was made by RT-PCR. Instrument used: Illumina HiSeq 2500. Clones were called with MiXCR by TCRdb after fastp trimmed the public reads at Q25, and only in-frame beta chains were retained. Each CDR3 protein appears once, grouped with its most common genes and DNA. This sample holds 530,000 or so distinct CDR3 sequences; 12% were observed only once. Roughly 10% of the sample rests with the top ten. Here is what the overall study found, with its caveats: The authors suggested that each seasonal influenza vaccination may recruit only a limited number of new T cells.

Details on this clonotype: The target of this receptor is not known. The sample holds no much larger clone one base away, and base qualities are not on file.

Trimming takes 3 bases off V and 3 bases off J; junction bases not matched to a gene: 7. The CDR3, from cysteine to phenylalanine, totals 15 residues. The read is trimmed to its CDR3 DNA, 45 bases read in frame from base 1. This sample comprised PBMCs from blood, obtained on the day of vaccination. The source of this sequence is a man over 45 who received an inactivated influenza vaccine. Donor details come from another sample of the same person, matched by shared clones. The chain uses TRBV23-1 and TRBJ2-7; 8 bases in the junction line up with TRBD1. TRBV23-1 is an ORF; its function is uncertain. In nucleotides, the sequence is TGCGCCAGCAGTCACCGGGACAGGTTAGTCTACGAGCAGTACTTC. Translated, this gives CASSHRDRLVYEQYF.